The clone carrying this T cell receptor beta chain was observed a few times. The data were obtained in a study of blood T cell repertoires in COVID-19. The wider study: Samples representing acute and convalescent COVID-19 were sourced from the United States, Italy and Spain. Sample material is recorded as cDNA or gDNA derived from T cells, B-cell-depleted T cells, or PBMCs.

This CDR3 comprises 17 residues. CDR1 and CDR2 from the germline V gene are SGHKS and YYEKEE (reference sequence). Losses at the gene ends were 2 bases for V and 5 bases for J; bases not matched to a gene: 11. Per the original data handling: From reference gene primer amplification, estimates of nucleated cell counts were derived. Measured with immunoSEQ multiplex PCR; TCRdb has only the in-frame clones, and not every one. From that table come the V and J calls and clone size; the DNA was used to work out D and trimming. The sample records under 75,000 clones, over 70% being singletons. The receptor was derived from a man aged 65 to 79 who had recovered from COVID-19. The sequencing sample was made of peripheral blood. This chain joins TRBV5-5 and TRBJ2-7; 12 nucleotides match TRBD1. This CDR3 reads CASSFSSGTGGFHEQYF. The DNA of the CDR3 is TGTGCCAGCAGCTTTTCATCCGGGACAGGGGGCTTCCACGAGCAGTACTTC.